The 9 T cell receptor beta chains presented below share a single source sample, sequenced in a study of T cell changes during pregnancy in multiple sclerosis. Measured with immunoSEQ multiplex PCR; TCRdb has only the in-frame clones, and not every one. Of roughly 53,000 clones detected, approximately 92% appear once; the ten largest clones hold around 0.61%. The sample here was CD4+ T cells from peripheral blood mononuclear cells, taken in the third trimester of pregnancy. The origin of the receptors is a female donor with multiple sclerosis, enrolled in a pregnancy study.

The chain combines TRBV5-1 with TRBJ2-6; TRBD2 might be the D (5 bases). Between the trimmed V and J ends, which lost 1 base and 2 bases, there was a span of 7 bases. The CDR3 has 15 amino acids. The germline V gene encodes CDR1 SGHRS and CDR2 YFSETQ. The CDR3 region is CASSLSGTGANVLTF. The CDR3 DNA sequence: TGCGCCAGCAGCTTGTCGGGGACTGGGGCCAACGTCCTGACTTTC.

CDR3 in amino acids: CASSSGQGWNTGELFF. The CDR3 nucleotides read TGCGCCAGCAGCTCAGGACAGGGTTGGAACACCGGGGAGCTGTTTTTT. The chain combines TRBV5-1 with TRBJ2-2, with 8 bases aligning to TRBD1. Losses at the gene ends were 3 bases for V and 1 base for J; bases not matched to a gene: 5. The CDR3 loop spans 16 amino acids. The V gene's germline CDR1 is SGHRS and CDR2 YFSETQ. Using reference TRBV5-1 and TRBJ2-2 for the parts outside the CDR3, the full variable domain is KAGVTQTPRYLIKTRGQQVTLSCSPISGHRSVSWYQQTPGQGLQFLFEYFSETQRNKGNFPGRFSGRQFSNSRSEMNVSTLELGDSALYLCASSSGQGWNTGELFFGEGSRLTVL.

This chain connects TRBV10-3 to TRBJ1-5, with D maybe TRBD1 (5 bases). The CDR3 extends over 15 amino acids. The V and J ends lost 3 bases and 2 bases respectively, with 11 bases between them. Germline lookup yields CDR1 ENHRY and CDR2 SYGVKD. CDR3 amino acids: CAISDSGGGNQPQHF. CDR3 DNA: TGTGCCATCAGTGACTCGGGGGGGGGCAATCAGCCCCAGCATTTT.

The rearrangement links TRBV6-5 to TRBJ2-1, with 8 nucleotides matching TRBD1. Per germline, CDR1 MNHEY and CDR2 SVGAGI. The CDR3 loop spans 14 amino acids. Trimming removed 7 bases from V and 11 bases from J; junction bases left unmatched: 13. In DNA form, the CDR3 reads TGTGCCAGCACACACGGACAGGGAGGCGGAAAGCAGTTCTTC. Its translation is CASTHGQGGGKQFF.

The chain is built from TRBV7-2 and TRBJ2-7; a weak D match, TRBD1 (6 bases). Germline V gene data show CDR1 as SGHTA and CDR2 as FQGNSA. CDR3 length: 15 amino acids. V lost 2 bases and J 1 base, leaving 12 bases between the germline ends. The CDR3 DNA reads TGTGCCAGCAGCTTACTCGGCAGGGGTTCCTACGAGCAGTACTTC. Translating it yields CASSLLGRGSYEQYF.

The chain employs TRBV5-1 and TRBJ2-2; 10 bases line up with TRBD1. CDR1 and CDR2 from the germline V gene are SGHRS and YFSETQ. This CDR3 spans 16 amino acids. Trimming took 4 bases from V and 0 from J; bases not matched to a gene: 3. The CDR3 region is CASSLGQGTNTGELFF. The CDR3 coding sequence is TGCGCCAGCAGCCTGGGACAGGGGACGAACACCGGGGAGCTGTTTTTT.

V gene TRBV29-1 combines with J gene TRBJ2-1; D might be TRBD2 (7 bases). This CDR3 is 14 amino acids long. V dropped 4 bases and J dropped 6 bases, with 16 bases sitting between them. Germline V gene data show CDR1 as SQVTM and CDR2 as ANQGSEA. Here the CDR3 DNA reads TGCAGCGTTGTGGGAGGGGGTTGGATCAATGAGCAGTTCTTC. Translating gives CSVVGGGWINEQFF.

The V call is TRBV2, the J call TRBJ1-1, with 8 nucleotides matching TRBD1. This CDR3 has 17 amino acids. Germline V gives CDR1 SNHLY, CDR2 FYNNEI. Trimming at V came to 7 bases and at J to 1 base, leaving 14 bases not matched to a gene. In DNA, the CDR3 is TGTGCCAGCATCCATGAGGGACAGGTAATTAGGAACACTGAAGCTTTCTTT. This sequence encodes CASIHEGQVIRNTEAFF.

The CDR3 spells CASNLPGLERDTQYF. CDR3 nucleotide sequence: TGTGCCAGCAACTTGCCGGGACTAGAAAGGGATACGCAGTATTTT. The chain uses TRBV7-2 and TRBJ2-3, with 8 bases fitting TRBD2. V lost 7 bases to trimming and J lost 6 bases; unmatched junction nucleotides: 12. Germline assignment: CDR1 SGHTA and CDR2 FQGNSA. The CDR3 length is 15 residues.